Below, 8 T cell receptor beta chains from the same sample are listed, as sequenced in a study of blood T cell repertoires in COVID-19. TCRdb keeps only in-frame clones here, not all; method: immunoSEQ multiplex PCR. The table has under 300,000 clones, around 86% seen once. The sequenced sample consisted of peripheral blood. These receptors were taken from a man younger than 45 who had recovered from COVID-19.

This clone was observed at least ten times. V usage is TRBV28 and J usage is TRBJ1-4; D ambiguous. Germline loops: CDR1 MDHEN, CDR2 SYDVKM. Trimming removed 6 bases at V and 0 bases at J, with 8 bases between. The CDR3 extends over 14 amino acids. In nucleotides, the CDR3 is TGTGCCAGCAGCTCCCTAGCAACTAATGAAAAACTGTTTTTT. Translated, it gives CASSSLATNEKLFF.

This clone appeared a single time. The J gene is TRBJ1-3, the V gene TRBV11-2; D possibly corresponds to TRBD1 (6 bases). The length of the CDR3 is 12 residues. CDR1 is SGHAT and CDR2 is FQNNGV in the germline V gene. Trimming removed 7 bases at V and 4 bases at J, with 8 bases between. In DNA, the CDR3 is TGTGCCAGCACCACAGGGGGAAACACCATATATTTT. Its protein product is CASTTGGNTIYF.

This chain connects TRBV16 to TRBJ2-5; D ambiguous. Germline CDR1 is KGHSY and CDR2 is FQNENV. This CDR3 contains 15 residues. Between the trimmed V and J ends, which lost 0 bases and 5 bases, there was a span of 13 bases. In DNA, the CDR3 is TGTGCCAGCAGCCAATCCGAAAGTAGCTTGGAGACCCAGTACTTC. Its translation: CASSQSESSLETQYF. The full variable domain, completed using reference TRBV16 and TRBJ2-5, is GEEVAQTPKHLVRGEGQKAKLYCAPIKGHSYVFWYQQVLKNEFKFLISFQNENVFDETGMPKERFSAKCLPNSPCSLEIQATKLEDSAVYFCASSQSESSLETQYFGPGTRLLVL.

The chain links TRBV10-3 to TRBJ2-7; maybe TRBD1 (6 bases). V was pared by 3 bases and J by 4 bases, with 16 bases between. Germline CDR1 is ENHRY and CDR2 is SYGVKD. The CDR3 extends over 15 amino acids. CDR3 sequence: CAISEVLARGYEQYF. The DNA of the CDR3 is TGTGCCATCAGTGAAGTCCTGGCCAGGGGATACGAGCAGTACTTC.

This rearrangement joins TRBV27 to TRBJ1-1; 9 positions match TRBD1. The trim removed 6 bases at V and 3 bases at J, leaving 8 bases unmatched. The CDR3 is made up of 15 amino acids. The germline CDR1 and CDR2 sequences are MNHEY and SMNVEV (reference sequence). The CDR3 loop is CASSLRDRAHTEAFF. CDR3 nucleotide sequence: TGTGCCAGCAGCCTAAGGGACAGGGCACACACTGAAGCTTTCTTT.

The CDR3: CASSSGQGRTAFF. The CDR3 bases are TGTGCCAGCAGCTCAGGACAGGGAAGGACGGCTTTCTTT. The gene calls are TRBV7-9 and TRBJ1-1, with TRBD1 identical over 8 bases. Per germline, CDR1 SEHNR and CDR2 FQNEAQ (reference sequence). There are 13 residues in the CDR3. With 4 bases clipped from V and 11 bases from J, the junction kept 9 bases outside the gene matches.

The chain has TRBV24-1 and TRBJ2-1, with 9 bases lining up with TRBD1. The CDR3 spans 14 residues. In germline, CDR1 is KGHDR, CDR2 SFDVKD. The V gene end was trimmed by 5 bases and the J gene end by 5 bases; junction bases not matched to a gene: 3. CDR3 sequence reads: CATSGDRGNNEQFF. The CDR3, as DNA: TGTGCCACCAGTGGTGACAGGGGGAACAATGAGCAGTTCTTC.

A single count supports this clone. V usage is TRBV19 and J usage is TRBJ1-1; TRBD1 is a possible D gene (5 bases). CDR1 is LNHDA, CDR2 SQIVND, per germline (reference sequence). The CDR3 totals 11 residues. V was shortened by 9 bases and J by 5 bases, with 10 bases between the two germline ends. CDR3 in DNA: TGTGCCAGGGGAAAGGGGACTGAAGCTTTCTTT. This translates into CARGKGTEAFF.